This entry describes one T cell receptor (beta chain). Its target is not known. As for treatment: oral pan-JAK inhibitor, 5-10 mg twice daily. These data come from a study of CD8+ T cells in alopecia areata. Study-level points and caveats: Tofacitinib significantly lowered scalp clonality and expanded CD8+ clones among the top 100. One nonresponder leaves baseline CD8+ expansion's link to response uncertain.

cDNA prepared by RNA extraction and subsequent reverse transcription served as the template for sequencing. Sequenced by immunoSEQ multiplex PCR; TCRdb stores in-frame clones only, minus some. The sample includes under 200,000 clones, around three fifths of them seen just once. Looked up from germline, CDR1 is SQVTM and CDR2 is ANQGSEA. With 4 bases removed from V and 10 bases from J, the gap between germline ends came to 10 bases. The CDR3 consists of 10 residues. The sequenced sample was CD4+ T cells sorted from blood, obtained at week 24, from a patient treated with tofacitinib. This clonotype was sampled from a human donor with alopecia areata. The chain is built from TRBV29-1 and TRBJ1-1, with D possibly being TRBD1 (5 bases). The CDR3 DNA reads as TGCAGCGTTGCCACAGGTGGAGCTTTCTTT. Translation: CSVATGGAFF.